This TCR beta chain was recorded in a study of shared clonotypes between healthy human individuals. Study background: The study enrolled a couple of women and three men aged 18 to 49. Notes on the study in general: Sequencing of the sorted subsets was shown by rarefaction to be incomplete despite large depth. In this cohort, only blood was sampled, and tissue repertoires likely differ.

Regarding this clone: What it recognizes is unknown. At the DNA level, this CDR3 is encoded by other sequences in the same sample as well.

The table came from immunoSEQ multiplex PCR; TCRdb's copy has only in-frame clones and leaves some out. The sample comprises millions of clones, roughly 96% of which are singletons, and more than 0.1% rests with the top ten. The CDR3 has 16 residues. The germline V gene has CDR1 SGHRS and CDR2 YFSETQ. The trim removed 0 bases at V and 0 bases at J, leaving 2 bases unmatched. CD4+ cells underwent separation, giving CD45RA+ naive and CD45RA-negative memory subsets. Specimen: naive CD4+ T cells sorted from blood. Specified subset: CD45RA+ positively selected. The receptor was isolated from a man aged 18-30 years in good health. The V gene is TRBV5-1, the J gene TRBJ2-1; TRBD2 agrees at 8 bases. As DNA, the CDR3 is TGCGCCAGCAGCTTGGGAGGGACTAGCTCCTACAATGAGCAGTTCTTC. This gives the protein CASSLGGTSSYNEQFF.